The 32 T cell receptor beta chains below all came from one sample that was sequenced in a study of blood T cell repertoires in COVID-19. The repertoire was sequenced with immunoSEQ multiplex PCR; TCRdb's copy has only in-frame clones and lacks some. The sample lists 55,000 to 80,000 clones, about 81% occurring once. The sample consisted of peripheral blood. These TCRs come from a human donor in a cohort sampled during active COVID-19.

J is TRBJ2-3 and V is TRBV19, with a tentative D call TRBD2 (5 bases). The germline V gene has CDR1 LNHDA and CDR2 SQIVND (reference sequence). The V and J ends lost 6 bases and 0 bases respectively, with 7 bases between them. The CDR3 covers 13 residues. As DNA, the CDR3 is TGTGCCAGTAGAAAGCGGAGCACAGATACGCAGTATTTT. As protein: CASRKRSTDTQYF.

The V and J genes are TRBV21-1 and TRBJ1-5; no check of the table's D call, TRBD1, against the DNA was made. TRBV21-1 is a recognized pseudogene. This CDR3 has 15 residues. The CDR3 loop reads CASSTNRDRESAPAF. CDR3 nucleotides: TGTGCCAGCAGCACTAACCGGGACAGAGAATCAGCCCCAGCATTT.

The chain is built from TRBV5-1 and TRBJ2-2; D is unresolved. The CDR3 is 13 residues long. Trimming removed 4 bases from V and 3 bases from J, with 7 bases in between. CDR1 SGHRS and CDR2 YFSETQ come from the germline V gene. The DNA of the CDR3 is TGCGCCAGCAGCCGAGGTGACACCGGGGAGCTGTTTTTT. It is translated as CASSRGDTGELFF. Based on the CDR3 plus reference TRBV5-1 and TRBJ2-2, the full variable domain is KAGVTQTPRYLIKTRGQQVTLSCSPISGHRSVSWYQQTPGQGLQFLFEYFSETQRNKGNFPGRFSGRQFSNSRSEMNVSTLELGDSALYLCASSRGDTGELFFGEGSRLTVL.

V and J are TRBV3-1 (or the pseudogene TRBV3-2) and TRBJ1-3, with D tentatively TRBD1 (6 bases). V lost 1 base to trimming and J lost 2 bases, with 9 bases between them. In germline, CDR1 is LGHDT, CDR2 YNNKEL (reference sequence). The CDR3 covers 15 residues. The CDR3 DNA reads TGTGCCAGCAGCCAAGGGACAGTGCCTGGAAACACCATATATTTT. Protein sequence: CASSQGTVPGNTIYF.

The V call is TRBV7-2, the J call TRBJ1-5; TRBD1 agrees at 7 bases. Germline CDR1 and CDR2: SGHTA and FQGNSA. The CDR3 totals 15 residues. J lost 6 bases, V lost 5 bases, and 10 bases had no gene match. The CDR3 reads CASSPGQLLSQPQHF. The DNA for the CDR3 is TGTGCCAGCAGCCCGGGACAGCTTTTAAGTCAGCCCCAGCATTTT.

This clone has only a few counts. The chain joins TRBV27 to TRBJ2-1, with 7 nucleotides matching TRBD2. The CDR3 consists of 17 residues. The trim removed 3 bases at V and 7 bases at J, leaving 15 bases unmatched. CDR1 MNHEY and CDR2 SMNVEV come from the germline V gene (reference sequence). The CDR3 DNA follows: TGTGCCAGCAGTTTTATAGGACTAGGGGACGGGGGGAATGAGCAGTTCTTC. It yields the protein CASSFIGLGDGGNEQFF.

The chain links TRBV7-8 to TRBJ2-5, with TRBD1 matching over 7 bases. The CDR3 sequence is 18 residues long. The V gene end was trimmed by 5 bases and the J gene end by 3 bases; junction bases not matched to a gene: 18. Germline V lookup: CDR1 SGHVS, CDR2 FQNEAQ. The CDR3 sequence: CASSLQTGLGVDEETQYF. CDR3 nucleotides: TGTGCCAGCAGCCTACAGACAGGGCTCGGGGTTGATGAAGAGACCCAGTACTTC.

This clone was detected only once. The rearrangement links TRBV7-9 to TRBJ1-1, with no clear D. The CDR3 spans 14 residues. CDR1 is SEHNR and CDR2 is FQNEAQ in the germline V gene (reference sequence). Trimming removed 1 base from V and 4 bases from J, with 10 bases in between. CDR3 protein: CASSLVTRPTEAFF. Written as DNA, the CDR3 is TGTGCCAGCAGCTTAGTTACCAGGCCCACTGAAGCTTTCTTT.

The rearrangement uses TRBV19 and TRBJ2-7, with TRBD1 as a possible D gene (6 bases). The CDR3 has 11 amino acids. Germline CDR1 is LNHDA and CDR2 is SQIVND (reference sequence). V gave up 9 bases and J gave up 4 bases, with 10 bases separating them. The CDR3 is CASPQGYEQYF. The CDR3 DNA is TGTGCCAGCCCCCAGGGGTACGAGCAGTACTTC.

This chain connects TRBV19 to TRBJ1-5; no firm D call. CDR3 length: 14 amino acids. Germline values: CDR1 LNHDA, CDR2 SQIVND (reference sequence). The ends were cut back, 1 base at V and 6 bases at J, with 10 bases in the middle. CDR3 nucleotide sequence: TGTGCCAGTAGTATAGGAGGGTCGGGTCAGCCCCAGCATTTT. Its protein is CASSIGGSGQPQHF. The variable domain in full, with the rest retrieved from reference TRBV19 and TRBJ1-5, is DGGITQSPKYLFRKEGQNVTLSCEQNLNHDAMYWYRQDPGQGLRLIYYSQIVNDFQKGDIAEGYSVSREKKESFPLTVTSAQKNPTAFYLCASSIGGSGQPQHFGDGTRLSIL.

J is TRBJ2-3 and V is TRBV4-2; D is perhaps TRBD1 (6 bases). The germline CDR1 and CDR2 sequences are LGHNA and YNFKEQ. The CDR3 runs to 14 residues. Trimming stripped 1 base from V and 6 bases from J, with 11 bases between. CDR3 DNA sequence: TGTGCCAGCAGCCAAGCTGGGGGCGGCGATACGCAGTATTTT. Translating it yields CASSQAGGGDTQYF.

The V call is TRBV28, the J call TRBJ1-5, with D perhaps TRBD1 (5 bases). The CDR3 has 16 amino acids. Germline V CDR1 and CDR2: MDHEN, SYDVKM. V lost 6 bases, J lost 4 bases, and 19 bases lay in between. CDR3 nucleotides: TGTGCCAGCAGGTGGGGGGGTCCTAGTTCTAATCAGCCCCAGCATTTT. It translates to CASRWGGPSSNQPQHF.

In its sample, this clone was seen a few times. The junction does not match germline at one end; this may be a read error. CDR3 DNA: TGTGCCAGCAGCTTATTAGGGACTAGCAATGAGCAGTTCTTC. This codes for CASSLLGTSNEQFF. The chain couples TRBV27 to TRBJ2-1, with TRBD2 matching over 8 bases. CDR1 MNHEY and CDR2 SMNVEV come from the germline V gene (reference sequence). The CDR3 runs to 14 residues.

This clone was observed a single time. The chain links TRBV28 to TRBJ1-2; 8 positions agree with TRBD1. Trimming removed 5 bases from V and 8 bases from J; junction bases left unmatched: 13. CDR1 MDHEN and CDR2 SYDVKM come from the germline V gene. The length of the CDR3 is 15 residues. CDR3 nucleotide sequence: TGTGCCAGCAGTGCCTCGGACAGGGAATTACTCGGCTACACCTTC. As protein: CASSASDRELLGYTF.

The rearrangement joins TRBV2 to TRBJ2-1; TRBD2 aligns across 10 bases. The length of the CDR3 is 15 residues. Germline V gene sequence: CDR1 SNHLY, CDR2 FYNNEI. The V segment lost 7 bases and the J segment 4 bases; nucleotides outside the gene matches: 7. Here the CDR3 reads CASIPGLAAYNEQFF. As DNA, the CDR3 is TGTGCCAGCATCCCCGGACTAGCGGCATACAATGAGCAGTTCTTC.

The chain uses TRBV11-2 and TRBJ2-6, with D maybe TRBD1 (5 bases). In germline, CDR1 is SGHAT, CDR2 FQNNGV. This CDR3 is 19 amino acids long. V lost 0 bases, J lost 0 bases, and 15 bases lay in between. The CDR3 reads CASSLDPYRISSGANVLTF. Here the CDR3 DNA reads TGTGCCAGCAGCTTAGATCCGTACAGGATTAGCTCTGGGGCCAACGTCCTGACTTTC.

The rearrangement joins TRBV21-1 to TRBJ1-1; the D segment call TRBD1 is taken from the table without a DNA check. TRBV21-1 corresponds to a pseudogene. This CDR3 is 17 amino acids long. This chain's CDR3 is CASSKPIRGQKNTEAFF. The CDR3 DNA sequence: TGTGCCAGCAGCAAACCGATTAGGGGACAGAAGAACACTGAAGCTTTCTTT.

This chain uses TRBV5-4 with TRBJ2-1, with D maybe TRBD2 (6 bases). Trimming removed 3 bases from V and 1 base from J, with 14 bases in between. The CDR3 length is 16 residues. Germline V gene sequence: CDR1 SGHNT, CDR2 YYREEE (reference sequence). CDR3 region: CASSSVRDSSYNEQFF. The CDR3 DNA reads TGTGCCAGCAGCTCGGTCCGGGACTCTTCCTACAATGAGCAGTTCTTC.

In this sample, this clone turned up a few times. This rearrangement joins TRBV4-1 to TRBJ2-7, with 8 nucleotides matching TRBD2. In germline, CDR1 is MGHRA, CDR2 YSYEKL. V lost 0 bases and J lost 8; bases outside the gene matches: 12. The CDR3 has 16 amino acids. This CDR3 is CASSQDRAGREGKQYF. CDR3 coding DNA: TGCGCCAGCAGCCAAGATCGGGCGGGACGGGAGGGGAAGCAGTACTTC.

This rearrangement joins TRBV19 to TRBJ2-1; TRBD2 agrees at 10 bases. CDR1 and CDR2 from the germline V gene are LNHDA and SQIVND (reference sequence). The CDR3 extends over 17 amino acids. V trimming: 5 bases; J trimming: 0 bases; junction bases outside the gene matches: 7. CDR3 region: CASSRRTSGNSYNEQFF. Written as DNA, the CDR3 is TGTGCCAGTAGTCGGCGGACTAGCGGAAACTCCTACAATGAGCAGTTCTTC.

V is TRBV15 and J is TRBJ2-1, with 7 bases lining up with TRBD2. V was clipped by 2 bases and J by 5 bases; unmatched bases: 6. CDR1 LNHNV and CDR2 YYDKDF come from the germline V gene (reference sequence). There are 15 residues in the CDR3. DNA of the CDR3: TGTGCCACCAGCAGAACCGGGACTACAAACAATGAGCAGTTCTTC. Translating it yields CATSRTGTTNNEQFF.

The V gene is TRBV5-6, the J gene TRBJ1-1; 10 bases agree with TRBD1. Germline V CDR1 and CDR2: SGHDT, YYEEEE. The CDR3 is 14 residues long. The V segment lost 6 bases and the J segment 6 bases; nucleotides outside the gene matches: 8. For the CDR3, the DNA is TGTGCCAGCACCTGGGGGACAGGGGACGCTGAAGCTTTCTTT. It translates to CASTWGTGDAEAFF.

The chain has TRBV5-8 and TRBJ2-7, with D uncertain. V was trimmed by 0 bases and J by 7 bases, leaving 5 bases between them. This CDR3 contains 11 residues. Germline lookup yields CDR1 SGHTS and CDR2 YDEGEE. CDR3 sequence: CASSLVGEQYF. CDR3 sequence (DNA): TGTGCCAGCAGCTTGGTCGGTGAGCAGTACTTC.

The CDR3 loop is CASSFRTGNYGYTF. DNA of the CDR3: TGTGCCAGCAGTTTTAGGACGGGGAACTATGGCTACACCTTC. The chain is built from TRBV27 and TRBJ1-2; no clear D gene. Trimming removed 3 bases at V and 2 bases at J, with 10 bases between. From germline, CDR1 is MNHEY and CDR2 SMNVEV (reference sequence). There are 14 residues in the CDR3.

This sequence joins TRBV7-8 and TRBJ1-2; the match to TRBD1 covers 7 bases. Looked up from germline, CDR1 is SGHVS and CDR2 is FQNEAQ. V shed 5 bases, J shed 6 bases, and the junction held 15 bases outside the gene matches. The CDR3 extends over 16 amino acids. The CDR3 DNA reads as TGTGCCAGCAGCCCGCGTACAGGGGAGATGAGGAATGGCTACACCTTC. Translating gives CASSPRTGEMRNGYTF.

The genes are TRBV7-2 and TRBJ1-6; possibly TRBD1 for D (5 bases). The V end lost 1 base, the J end lost 5 bases, and 9 bases lay between the germline ends. This CDR3 has 15 residues. Germline V CDR1 and CDR2: SGHTA, FQGNSA. Written as DNA, the CDR3 is TGTGCCAGCAGCTTAGGGGGCCCAAATAATTCACCCCTCCACTTT. Protein: CASSLGGPNNSPLHF.

The rearrangement joins TRBV5-1 to TRBJ2-1, with 11 bases fitting TRBD2. The germline V gene has CDR1 SGHRS and CDR2 YFSETQ. This CDR3 is built from 15 residues. V lost 4 bases and J lost 6; bases outside the gene matches: 6. The CDR3 is CASSQLAGARNEQFF. The CDR3 DNA follows: TGCGCCAGCAGCCAACTAGCGGGAGCTCGCAATGAGCAGTTCTTC. Drawing the rest from reference TRBV5-1 and TRBJ2-1, the complete variable domain is KAGVTQTPRYLIKTRGQQVTLSCSPISGHRSVSWYQQTPGQGLQFLFEYFSETQRNKGNFPGRFSGRQFSNSRSEMNVSTLELGDSALYLCASSQLAGARNEQFFGPGTRLTVL.

The CDR3 bases are TGTGCCAGCAGCTACACCGGGGGTGGGAACACTGAAGCTTTCTTT. Translating gives CASSYTGGGNTEAFF. The chain links TRBV11-2 to TRBJ1-1, with a weak D call TRBD1 (5 bases). This CDR3 is 15 amino acids long. V shed 4 bases and J shed 1 base, with 13 bases lying between them. The V gene's germline CDR1 is SGHAT and CDR2 FQNNGV.

The chain recombines TRBV29-1 with TRBJ2-2; perhaps TRBD2 as D (5 bases). Germline values: CDR1 SQVTM, CDR2 ANQGSEA. The CDR3 runs 15 residues. The V end was cut by 3 bases, the J end by 2 bases, with 13 bases between. The CDR3 bases are TGCAGCGTTGATTTACCTAGCCCCAACACCGGGGAGCTGTTTTTT. It is translated as CSVDLPSPNTGELFF.

This clone showed up just once. The gene calls are TRBV27 and TRBJ1-6; the D is unclear. This CDR3 spans 14 amino acids. Germline lookup yields CDR1 MNHEY and CDR2 SMNVEV (reference sequence). The V gene lost 5 bases and the J gene lost 10 bases, with 15 bases spanning the gap. In nucleotides, the CDR3 is TGTGCCAGCAGTCCCCGCGTGGTCGTGTCACCCCTCCACTTT. It yields the protein CASSPRVVVSPLHF.

The chain is built from TRBV11-2 and TRBJ1-1; no reliable D call. Germline V gene sequence: CDR1 SGHAT, CDR2 FQNNGV. Deletions cut 3 bases from V and 2 bases from J, with 10 bases between. This CDR3 contains 14 residues. CDR3 loop: CASSFSSGNTEAFF. For the CDR3, the DNA is TGTGCCAGCAGCTTTTCCAGCGGAAACACTGAAGCTTTCTTT.

The V call is TRBV5-6, the J call TRBJ1-1; no reliable D call. Germline V gene lookup returns CDR1 SGHDT and CDR2 YYEEEE. This CDR3 is built from 11 residues. V lost 0 bases, J lost 8 bases, and 5 bases lay in between. The CDR3 reads CASSLGEEAFF. The CDR3 coding sequence is TGTGCCAGCAGCTTGGGAGAGGAAGCTTTCTTT.